This entry describes one T cell receptor beta chain. Its antigen is still unknown. The sample is drawn from a study of identical twins. All donors were healthy, and all were Caucasian. Study-level points and caveats: Twin-shared out-of-frame alpha sequences were enriched for low generation probability. Whereas memory repertoires showed no such difference, abundant cord blood beta clonotypes carried fewer insertions. One should note that invariant MAIT and iNKT cells could partly confound zero-insertion analyses.

The CDR3 consists of 15 residues. Per the germline V gene, CDR1 is SGHRS and CDR2 is YFSETQ. V shed 6 bases, J shed 3 bases, and the junction held 10 bases outside the gene matches. MiXCR was run by TCRdb on the 5' RACE reads, yielding one entry per CDR3 protein. The sample has under 300,000 distinct CDR3 sequences, 9.5% to 15% seen once. This sample was shared with a second study, whose subject was yellow fever vaccine responses in identical twins.

The specimen sequenced was memory (CD45RO+) T cells sorted from blood. This sequence originates from a woman under 30 in good health. The genes are TRBV5-1 and TRBJ2-3, with 7 bases lining up with TRBD2. In DNA form, the CDR3 reads TGCGCCAGCAACGGGGCTAGCGGAGTGACAGATACGCAGTATTTT. Protein: CASNGASGVTDTQYF.